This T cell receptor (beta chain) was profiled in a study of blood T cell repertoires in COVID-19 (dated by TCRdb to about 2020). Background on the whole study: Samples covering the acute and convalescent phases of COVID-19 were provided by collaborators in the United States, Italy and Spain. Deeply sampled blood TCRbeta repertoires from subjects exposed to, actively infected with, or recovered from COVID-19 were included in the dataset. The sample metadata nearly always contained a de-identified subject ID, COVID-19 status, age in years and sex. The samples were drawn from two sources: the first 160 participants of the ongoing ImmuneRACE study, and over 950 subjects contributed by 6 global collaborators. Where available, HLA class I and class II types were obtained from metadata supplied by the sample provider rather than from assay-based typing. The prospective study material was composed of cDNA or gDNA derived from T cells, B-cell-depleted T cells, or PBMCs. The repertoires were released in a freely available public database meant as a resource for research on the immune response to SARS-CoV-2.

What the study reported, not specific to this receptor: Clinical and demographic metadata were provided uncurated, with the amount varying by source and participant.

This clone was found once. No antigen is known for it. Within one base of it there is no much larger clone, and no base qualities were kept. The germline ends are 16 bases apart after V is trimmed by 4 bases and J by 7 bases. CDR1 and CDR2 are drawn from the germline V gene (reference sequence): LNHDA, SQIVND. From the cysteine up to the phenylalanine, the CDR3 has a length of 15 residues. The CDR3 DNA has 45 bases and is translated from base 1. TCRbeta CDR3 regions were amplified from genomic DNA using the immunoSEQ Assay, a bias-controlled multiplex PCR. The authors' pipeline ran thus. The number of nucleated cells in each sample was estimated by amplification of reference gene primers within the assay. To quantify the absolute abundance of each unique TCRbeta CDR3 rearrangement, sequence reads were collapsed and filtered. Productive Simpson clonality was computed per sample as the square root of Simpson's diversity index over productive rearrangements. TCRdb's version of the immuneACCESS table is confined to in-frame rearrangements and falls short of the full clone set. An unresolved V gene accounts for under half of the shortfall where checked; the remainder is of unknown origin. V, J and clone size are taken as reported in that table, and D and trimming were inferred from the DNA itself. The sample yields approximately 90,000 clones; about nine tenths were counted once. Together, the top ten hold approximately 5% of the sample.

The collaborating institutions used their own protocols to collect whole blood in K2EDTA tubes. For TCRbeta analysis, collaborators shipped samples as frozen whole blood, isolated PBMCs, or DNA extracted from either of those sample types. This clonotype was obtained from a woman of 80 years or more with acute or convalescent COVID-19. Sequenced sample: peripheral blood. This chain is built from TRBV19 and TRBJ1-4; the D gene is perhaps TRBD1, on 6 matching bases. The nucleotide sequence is TGTGCCAGTAGTACTCGGACAGTACAGGCTGAAAAACTGTTTTTT. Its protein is CASSTRTVQAEKLFF.